The source of this TCR beta chain is a study of Ad26.COV2.S vaccination and SARS-CoV-2 variants (dated by TCRdb to the early 2020s). In the study overall: Donors in the vaccine arm were drawn from COV1001, a phase I-IIa trial of Ad26.COV2.S in healthy adults that was multicentre, randomized, double-blind and placebo-controlled. Participants in the trial were split at random into five groups of five each, receiving low-dose or high-dose Ad26.COV2.S once or twice, or else placebo on both occasions. Sequencing of the TCRbeta repertoire served to evaluate the specificity and breadth of SARS-CoV-2-reactive T cell receptors following Ad26.COV2.S vaccination. Ad26.COV2.S was administered intramuscularly at 5 x 10^10 or 1 x 10^11 viral particles, either as a single shot or as two shots given 56 days apart. Investigators remained blinded to trial group allocation during experiments and outcome assessment. A total of 32 samples were included in the TCR-sequenced set, comprising around 19 Ad26.COV2.S vaccine recipients, 5 placebo recipients and 8 SARS-CoV-2 convalescent individuals. What the authors observed across the whole study: The authors noted that the TCR breadth and depth analyses may have underestimated total T cell responses. Compared with placebo recipients, Ad26.COV2.S recipients showed higher spike-specific TCR breadth (P = 0.0014). Substantial breadth of spike-specific CD8+ and CD4+ T cell responses was reported after vaccination. Comparing responses between vaccine doses or regimens was not something the study was powered to do. Non-spike TCR breadth was comparable between vaccine and placebo recipients, consistent with the vaccine containing only spike.

In this sample, this clone turned up a few times. It has no known antigen specificity. Base qualities are not recorded, but no much larger clone differs from it by a single base. The immunoSEQ Assay was the method used to sequence TCRbeta CDR3 regions. After extraction, genomic DNA underwent amplification by bias-controlled multiplex PCR, followed by high-throughput sequencing. The original pipeline was this. To quantify the absolute abundance of every unique TCRbeta CDR3 region, sequences were collapsed and filtered. Usable DNA was measured by amplifying reference genes present in all nucleated cells, and TCRbeta template counts were normalized to that usable DNA to estimate T cell fraction. Repertoire TCRs were annotated as SARS-CoV-2-specific when V gene, CDR3 amino acid sequence and J gene were exactly matched to a known reactive TCR set. The reference SARS-CoV-2 TCR set was obtained from MIRA and was filtered for enrichment in COVID-19-positive ImmuneCODE repertoires, whereby public or cross-reactive TCRs were removed. Using the MIRA antigens, annotated TCRs were further analysed by specific ORF or by position within an ORF. Depth was the summed frequency of annotated unique rearrangements, while breadth was defined as annotated unique rearrangements over total unique productive rearrangements. Two-sided Wilcoxon rank-sum tests were used to compare TCR breadth between groups. TCRdb limited this immuneACCESS table to in-frame rearrangements with V and J called. A share of clones is missing; checked studies link under half to unresolved V genes, and the rest is unexplained. Clone size and V and J calls were adopted from that table, with D and trimming inferred from the DNA. The sample has 300,000 to 350,000 clones on record, roughly 90% of them singletons. Of the sample, roughly 5% falls within the top ten clones.

This specimen's treatment or condition label, per the study, means: roughly 19 received Ad26.COV2.S at low or high dose, single or two shots; roughly five received placebo; per-sample allocation not given. For vaccine and placebo recipients, repertoires were sequenced using samples collected on day 63 after the first injection. Between 29 July and 7 August 2020, Cohort 1b enrolled 25 adults aged 18-55 years at one site in Boston, USA. Ad26.COV2.S was a replication-incompetent adenovirus type 26 vector expressing a prefusion-stabilized SARS-CoV-2 spike protein from the original Wuhan strain. V is pared back by 2 bases and J by 3 bases, with 14 bases lying between the germline termini. Its CDR3 holds 15 amino acids, cysteine through phenylalanine. Just the 45-base CDR3 DNA is kept, in frame starting at base 1. Via the germline V gene, CDR1 is MDHEN and CDR2 SYDVKM.

The sample consisted of peripheral blood, taken in a trial of Ad26.COV2.S vaccine versus placebo. This clonotype was obtained from a person between 18 and 59 years old who received the Ad26.COV2.S COVID-19 vaccine or a placebo. The chain is made from TRBV28 and TRBJ2-7; TRBD1 is a weak D gene call, 8 bases matching. The DNA sequence follows: TGTGCCAGCAGTTTAGAAACAGGGGGGGTCTACGAGCAGTACTTC. Its coded protein is CASSLETGGVYEQYF.